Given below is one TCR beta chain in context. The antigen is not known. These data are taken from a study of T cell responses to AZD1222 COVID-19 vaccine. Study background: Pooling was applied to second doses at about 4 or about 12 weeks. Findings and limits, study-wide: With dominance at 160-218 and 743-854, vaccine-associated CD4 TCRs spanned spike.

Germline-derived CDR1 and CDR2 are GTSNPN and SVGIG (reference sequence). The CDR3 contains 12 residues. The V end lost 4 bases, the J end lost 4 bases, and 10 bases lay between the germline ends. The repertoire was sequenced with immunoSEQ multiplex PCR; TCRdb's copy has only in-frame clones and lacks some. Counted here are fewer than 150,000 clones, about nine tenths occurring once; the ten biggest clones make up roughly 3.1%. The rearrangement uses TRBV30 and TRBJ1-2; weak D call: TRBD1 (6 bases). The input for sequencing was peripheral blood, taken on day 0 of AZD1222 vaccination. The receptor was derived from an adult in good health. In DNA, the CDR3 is TGTGCCTGGAAGGGGGGCAGCTATGGCTACACCTTC. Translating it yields CAWKGGSYGYTF.